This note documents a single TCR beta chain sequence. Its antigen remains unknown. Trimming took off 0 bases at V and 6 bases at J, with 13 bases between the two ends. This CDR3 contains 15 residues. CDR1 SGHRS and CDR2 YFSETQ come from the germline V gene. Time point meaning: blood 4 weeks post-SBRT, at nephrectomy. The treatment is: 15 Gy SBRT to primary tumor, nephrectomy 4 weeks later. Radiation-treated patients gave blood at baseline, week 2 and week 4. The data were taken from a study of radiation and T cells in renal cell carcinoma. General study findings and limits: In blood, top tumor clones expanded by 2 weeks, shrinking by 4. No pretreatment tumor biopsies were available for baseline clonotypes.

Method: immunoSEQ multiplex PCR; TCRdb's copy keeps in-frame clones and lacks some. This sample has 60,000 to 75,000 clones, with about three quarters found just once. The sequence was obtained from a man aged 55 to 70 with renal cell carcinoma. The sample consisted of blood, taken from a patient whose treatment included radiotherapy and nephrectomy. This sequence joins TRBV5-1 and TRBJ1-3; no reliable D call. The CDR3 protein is CASSLARSGENTIYF. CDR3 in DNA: TGCGCCAGCAGCTTGGCCCGCAGCGGGGAAAACACCATATATTTT.